This T cell receptor (beta chain) appears in the sequencing data of a study of identical twins. Study-wide results and limits: The authors drew conclusions from cross-sectional statistical analysis rather than following the same donors. Researchers reported weaker excess twin sharing in beta out-of-frame sequences.

V shed 0 bases and J shed 4 bases, with 12 bases lying between them. The CDR3 length is 14 residues. In germline, CDR1 is DFQATT, CDR2 SNEGSKA (reference sequence). All donors comprised healthy Caucasians. TCRdb reanalysed the 5' RACE reads using MiXCR and keeps one entry per CDR3 protein. The table lists about 730,000 distinct CDR3 sequences, around 21% of them singletons. A remark on this clonotype: What it binds is not known.

This sample also belongs to another study, concerning T cells expressing NK-cell markers. That work adds: Only alpha-beta TCR T cells were sorted in several experiments, using an anti-gamma-delta TCR antibody.

This rearrangement joins TRBV20-1 to TRBJ1-2; D is undetermined. This TCR derives from a woman aged 18-29 years in good health. The sample taken for sequencing was PBMCs. The CDR3 sequence: CSARDPRQSYGYTF. The CDR3 DNA is TGCAGTGCTAGAGATCCAAGACAAAGCTATGGCTACACCTTC.